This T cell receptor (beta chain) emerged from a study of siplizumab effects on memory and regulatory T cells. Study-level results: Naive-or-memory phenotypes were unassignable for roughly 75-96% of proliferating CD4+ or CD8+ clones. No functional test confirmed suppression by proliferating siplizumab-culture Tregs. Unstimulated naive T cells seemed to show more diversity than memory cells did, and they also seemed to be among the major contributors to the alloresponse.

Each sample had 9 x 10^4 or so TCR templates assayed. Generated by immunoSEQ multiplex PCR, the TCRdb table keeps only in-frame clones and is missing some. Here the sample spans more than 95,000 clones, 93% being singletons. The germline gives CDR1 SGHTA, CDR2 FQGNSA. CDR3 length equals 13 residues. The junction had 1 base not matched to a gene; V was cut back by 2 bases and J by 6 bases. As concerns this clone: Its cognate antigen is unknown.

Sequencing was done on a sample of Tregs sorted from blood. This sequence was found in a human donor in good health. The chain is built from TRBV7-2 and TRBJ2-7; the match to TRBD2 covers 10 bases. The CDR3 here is CASSLSGGGEQYF. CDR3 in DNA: TGTGCCAGCAGCTTAAGCGGGGGGGGCGAGCAGTACTTC.